The clone carrying this T cell receptor beta chain was seen ten or more times. Antigen unknown. TCRdb reprocessed the 5' RACE reads with MiXCR, giving one entry per CDR3 protein. The top ten hold roughly 14% of the sample, which has about 220,000 distinct CDR3 sequences, about 6.7% seen once. The data were taken from a study of identical twins. Overall study findings and caveats: Fewer insertions marked abundant cord blood beta clonotypes; young adult naive trended weakly, memory not at all. Models underestimated out-of-frame TCR alpha sharing in monozygotic twins.

The germline V and J ends were trimmed by 7 bases and 9 bases, with 31 bases remaining between them. The length of the CDR3 is 17 residues. Germline values: CDR1 SQVTM, CDR2 ANQGSEA. A further study also used this sample, focusing on T cells expressing NK-cell markers. That work contributes: In more than 5 donors, dominant CD3+CD56+NKG2C+ clones formed 1.0-7.0% of CD8+ cells. The CD3+CD56-NKG2C+ fraction of a handful of donors was likewise dominated by these clonotypes.

This chain connects TRBV29-1 to TRBJ2-1; D might be TRBD1 or TRBD2, each matching 5 bases. The TCR originated in a young woman in good health. Sequencing input: CD8+ T cells sorted from blood. CDR3 amino acids: CSARGLHSIQGDVEQFF. The CDR3 nucleotides are TGCAGCGCCCGGGGCCTACACTCCATTCAGGGTGATGTTGAGCAGTTCTTC.